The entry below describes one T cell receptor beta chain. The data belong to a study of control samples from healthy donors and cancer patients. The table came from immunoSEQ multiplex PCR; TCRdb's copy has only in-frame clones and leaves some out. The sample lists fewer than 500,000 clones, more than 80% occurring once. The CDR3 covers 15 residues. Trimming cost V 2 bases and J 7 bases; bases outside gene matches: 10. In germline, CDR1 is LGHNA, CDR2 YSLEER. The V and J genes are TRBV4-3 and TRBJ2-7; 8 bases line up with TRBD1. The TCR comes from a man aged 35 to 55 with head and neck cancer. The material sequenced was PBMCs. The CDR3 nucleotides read TGCGCCAGCAGCCAACAGACAGGGGTAGTTTGGGAGCAGTACTTC. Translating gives CASSQQTGVVWEQYF.